This entry concerns a single TCR beta chain. The antigen this receptor binds is unknown. Base-call qualities are not available, and no considerably larger clone is one nucleotide away. The data were taken from a study of vaccination and CD4 T cells after COVID-19 (dated by TCRdb to 2022 to 2024). At the level of the whole study: SARS-CoV-2 positivity had been established in the convalescent patients by nasal swab PCR, and mild disease was recorded in several of these patients and severe disease in one. The convalescent cohort included six males and four females, with two Hispanic individuals, seven Caucasians, two Asians and one multiracial person. Participants got two doses of the Pfizer-BioNTech BNT162b2 vaccine (n=8) or two doses of the Moderna mRNA-1273 vaccine (n=2). Post-COVID blood samples were collected from convalescent patients a median of around 100 days after diagnosis, with a range of about 35 to 180 days. Post-vaccine blood samples were obtained a median of approximately 74 days after the second vaccine dose, with a range of roughly 13 to 250 days. In some eleven COVID-19 convalescent patients and 4 infection-naive healthy vaccine recipients, researchers compared the spike-specific CD4+ TCR repertoire from before mRNA vaccination with the repertoire from after. Findings and caveats that apply to the study as a whole: The number of convalescent patients in the study was relatively small, and the study did not examine early timepoints following natural infection. Among the post-vaccine SARS-CoV-2-reactive clones in convalescent patients, a median around 90% showed up only after vaccination, which suggests vaccine-specific priming. Although the median number of SARS-CoV-2-reactive clonotypes went up from roughly 22 after infection to about 38 after vaccination, the increase was not significant. Of the vaccine-specific clones found in convalescent patients, nearly all (304 of 307) were mono-reactive for SARS-CoV-2 spike instead of being cross-reactive with common cold coronaviruses.

The method behind the library was PCR. TCRdb records Illumina iSeq 100 as the sequencer. Concerning the study's data processing: Non-productive sequences were filtered out, and CDR3s that did not start with C, did not end with F or W, or were shorter than 7 amino acids were discarded. Using R version 3.6.1, CDR3 homology was evaluated through Levenshtein distances (stringdist) along with unrooted phylogenetic trees (ape). TCRdb redid the processing of the public reads, applying fastp at Q25 and MiXCR, and retained in-frame beta chains. CDR3 protein sequences are deduplicated, and each keeps its most common genes and DNA. Here the V and J calls rest on TCRdb's processing, not on the authors' analysis. This sample gives 15,000 to 20,000 distinct CDR3 sequences in total; over 45% of them show up just once. The ten largest clonotypes hold 0.95% to 1.3% of the sample. The positive SARS-CoV-2 PCR tests of the convalescent patients were dated from March to December 2020, before the Alpha, Beta and Delta variants emerged in the United States. PBMCs were separated from whole blood using Ficoll-Paque Plus gradient centrifugation and then either used fresh or cryopreserved at -140C.

The clonotype was recovered from a human donor who had recovered from COVID-19. Sequencing was performed on CD4+ T cells from blood, taken after SARS-CoV-2 vaccination.

The CDR3 here reads CASSPGQGAGFQETQYF. The DNA reads TGTGCCAGCTCACCCGGACAGGGGGCTGGCTTTCAAGAGACCCAGTACTTC. The rearranged segments are TRBV18 and TRBJ2-5, with 11 middle bases fitting TRBD1. The cysteine opens and the phenylalanine closes a CDR3 of 17 amino acids. Only the CDR3 DNA stays, 51 bases, in frame from base 1. At the junction V is shortened by 3 bases and J by 2 bases; bases outside the gene matches: 8. The germline V gene encodes CDR1 KGHSH and CDR2 LQKENI.